The present T cell receptor beta chain was sequenced within a study of blood T cell repertoires in COVID-19. From germline, CDR1 is SNHLY and CDR2 FYNNEI. The CDR3 sequence is 15 residues long. V lost 4 bases to trimming and J lost 1 base; unmatched junction nucleotides: 3. The sample holds a few counts of this clone. Here immunoSEQ multiplex PCR was the method, and the copy in TCRdb shows in-frame clones only, minus some. The repertoire includes 310,000 or so clones, around 90% of them detected once, and roughly a tenth sits in the top ten. The sample taken for sequencing was peripheral blood. This chain links TRBV2 with TRBJ1-3; 8 nucleotides align to TRBD1. The clonotype originates from a man between 25 and 39 years old with COVID-19, enrolled during active disease. CDR3 sequence (DNA): TGTGCCAGCAGTGCTGACAGGGGTTCTGGAAACACCATATATTTT. This translates into CASSADRGSGNTIYF.